This TCR beta chain was sequenced during a study of blood T cell repertoires in COVID-19. Study as a whole: The United States, Italy and Spain supplied acute and convalescent COVID-19 samples. Nucleic acid was either cDNA or gDNA, and it came from T cells, B-cell-depleted T cells, or PBMCs.

Authors' processing steps: Estimation of nucleated cell counts was performed using reference gene primer amplification. Some clones are missing from TCRdb's copy, which holds only in-frame ones; the method was immunoSEQ multiplex PCR. The DNA was the basis for D and trimming; V, J and clone size are from that table. The sample lists tens of thousands of clones, 84% seen once, with 30% to 45% in the top ten. V lost 3 bases, J lost 0 bases, and 5 bases lay in between. CDR1 WSHSY and CDR2 SAAADI come from the germline V gene. The CDR3 is made up of 13 amino acids. This receptor was taken from a man aged 70 or older with acute or convalescent COVID-19. What was sequenced was peripheral blood. The chain couples TRBV10-2 to TRBJ1-2; D unresolved. Written as DNA, the CDR3 is TGCGCCAGCAGTGACAGTGCTAACTATGGCTACACCTTC. Translating it yields CASSDSANYGYTF.